These 18 T cell receptor beta chains were all obtained from the same sample, sequenced in a study of siplizumab effects on memory and regulatory T cells. The protocol was immunoSEQ multiplex PCR, while the TCRdb copy is restricted to in-frame clones and leaves out a portion. The sample shows approximately 120,000 clones, roughly 94% of them seen only once. Input material: Tregs sorted from blood. The source is a human donor in good health.

This chain joins TRBV6-1 and TRBJ2-3, with TRBD2 matching over 9 bases. V lost 4 bases to trimming and J lost 2 bases; unmatched junction nucleotides: 4. Germline V gives CDR1 MNHNS, CDR2 SASEGT. The CDR3 consists of 15 residues. The CDR3 sequence: CASSGLAAPTDTQYF. The CDR3 DNA is TGTGCCAGCAGTGGACTAGCGGCCCCCACAGATACGCAGTATTTT.

Written as DNA, the CDR3 is TGTGCCAGCAGTGATGGGTATACTGGAAACACCATATATTTT. Its translation: CASSDGYTGNTIYF. The rearrangement uses TRBV2 and TRBJ1-3; D is unresolved. The CDR3 is 14 amino acids. Trimming cost V 3 bases and J 2 bases, with 8 bases left between them. Germline values: CDR1 SNHLY, CDR2 FYNNEI.

This chain joins TRBV5-4 and TRBJ2-7, with 12 bases aligning to TRBD2. J gave up 4 bases and V 0 bases, and 5 bases lay outside the gene matches. CDR1 and CDR2 (germline): SGHNT, YYREEE (reference sequence). CDR3 length: 16 residues. CDR3 residues: CASSLGTSGNGYEQYF. For the CDR3, the DNA is TGTGCCAGCAGCTTGGGGACTAGCGGGAACGGGTACGAGCAGTACTTC. The full variable domain, its missing parts supplied by reference TRBV5-4 and TRBJ2-7, is ETGVTQSPTHLIKTRGQQVTLRCSSQSGHNTVSWYQQALGQGPQFIFQYYREEENGRGNFPPRFSGLQFPNYSSELNVNALELDDSALYLCASSLGTSGNGYEQYFGPGTRLTVT.

CDR3 DNA sequence: TGTGCCAGCAGTTACTCGACCCGGGATTGGGGCACTGAAGCTTTCTTT. This codes for CASSYSTRDWGTEAFF. The chain has TRBV6-6 and TRBJ1-1; no clear D gene. Trimming pared 0 bases from V and 4 bases from J, leaving 15 bases between. CDR3 length: 16 amino acids. Germline assignment: CDR1 MNHNY and CDR2 SVGAGI (reference sequence).

The chain uses TRBV11-1 and TRBJ2-5; unclear D gene. The DNA end is a closer match to TRBJ2-7, so the J assignment may be wrong. The CDR3 length is 14 residues. Germline values: CDR1 SGHAT, CDR2 FQDESV (reference sequence). CDR3 nucleotides: TGTGCCAGCAGCTTAGCCGGGTTTGGCTACGAGCAGTACTTC. Translated: CASSLAGFGYEQYF.

This rearrangement joins TRBV18 to TRBJ2-7, with D uncertain. The CDR3 has 14 residues. With 1 base removed from V and 2 bases from J, the gap between germline ends came to 9 bases. Germline CDR1 and CDR2: KGHSH and LQKENI. The chain's CDR3 is CASSPLSQPYEQYF. CDR3 sequence (DNA): TGTGCCAGCTCACCACTTAGCCAACCCTACGAGCAGTACTTC.

This clone was found a few times. The chain couples TRBV5-6 to TRBJ2-2; D gene ambiguous. The CDR3 runs 13 residues. Looked up from germline, CDR1 is SGHDT and CDR2 is YYEEEE. The ends were cut back, 9 bases at V and 0 bases at J, with 9 bases in the middle. The CDR3 DNA follows: TGTGCCACCTCACCCACGAACACCGGGGAGCTGTTTTTT. Encoded protein: CATSPTNTGELFF.

This chain connects TRBV2 to TRBJ2-7; D possibly uses TRBD1 or TRBD2 (5 bases each). V was pared by 6 bases and J by 12 bases, with 9 bases between. The germline CDR1 and CDR2 sequences are SNHLY and FYNNEI. This CDR3 is 9 amino acids long. In nucleotides, the CDR3 is TGTGCCAGCAGCAGGGCGGGGTACTTC. Residues: CASSRAGYF.

The J gene is TRBJ2-5, the V gene TRBV6-5; TRBD2 matches 7 bases. The DNA end is more similar to TRBJ2-7, so the J call may be wrong. Looked up from germline, CDR1 is MNHEY and CDR2 is SVGAGI. The CDR3 length is 14 residues. The CDR3 region has the DNA TGTGCCAGCACCCGGGACTATAGCTCCTACGAGCAGTACTTC. Translating gives CASTRDYSSYEQYF.

This sequence joins TRBV20-1 and TRBJ1-2; no firm D call. Per germline, CDR1 DFQATT and CDR2 SNEGSKA (reference sequence). This CDR3 region has 11 residues. CDR3 loop: CSTNSGEGYTF. As DNA, the CDR3 is TGCAGCACTAACTCCGGTGAAGGCTACACCTTC.

The CDR3 sequence: CASSLQNTEAFF. In nucleotides, the CDR3 is TGTGCCAGCAGTCTACAGAACACTGAAGCTTTCTTT. The chain recombines TRBV6-6 with TRBJ1-1; the D is unclear. The CDR3 sequence is 12 residues long. The ends were cut back, 5 bases at V and 1 base at J, with 5 bases in the middle. Germline CDR1 and CDR2: MNHNY and SVGAGI (reference sequence).

This sequence joins TRBV5-5 and TRBJ1-1; 7 bases are shared with TRBD1. The germline V gene encodes CDR1 SGHKS and CDR2 YYEKEE (reference sequence). The CDR3 spans 13 residues. Trimming at V came to 4 bases and at J to 9 bases, leaving 9 bases not matched to a gene. The CDR3 sequence is CASSPQGGEKAFF. CDR3 bases: TGTGCCAGCAGCCCTCAAGGGGGCGAGAAAGCTTTCTTT.

As to this clone: The junction and the germline gene differ at one end; a read error may be behind it. The sample has other DNA sequences that encode this CDR3 too. The J gene is TRBJ2-2, the V gene TRBV4-2; maybe TRBD1 (5 bases). Germline CDR1 LGHNA, CDR2 YNFKEQ. The CDR3 sequence is 15 residues long. DNA of the CDR3: TGTGCCAGCAGTCAAGGCCCGAACAGGCCCGGGGAGCTGTTTTTT. Translated, it gives CASSQGPNRPGELFF.

This clone was detected only once. The chain combines TRBV4-1 with TRBJ2-7; 9 bases agree with TRBD1. There are 14 residues in the CDR3. Germline-derived CDR1 and CDR2 are MGHRA and YSYEKL. V was clipped by 1 base and J by 7 bases; unmatched bases: 5. The CDR3 protein is CASSQVQGAREQYF. In DNA, the CDR3 is TGCGCCAGCAGCCAAGTACAGGGGGCTAGGGAGCAGTACTTC.

The V call is TRBV12-5, the J call TRBJ2-3; 10 bases line up with TRBD1. Per the germline V gene, CDR1 is LGHNT and CDR2 is FRNRAP. This CDR3 has 15 residues. Trimming removed 5 bases from V and 2 bases from J; junction bases left unmatched: 4. CDR3 in amino acids: CASGPGTGATDTQYF. The CDR3 bases are TGTGCTAGTGGTCCCGGGACAGGGGCCACAGATACGCAGTATTTT.

This clone showed up many times. The J gene is TRBJ1-3, the V gene TRBV7-9; D not resolved. The V gene's germline CDR1 is SEHNR and CDR2 FQNEAQ (reference sequence). The V end lost 5 bases, the J end lost 4 bases, and 6 bases lay between the germline ends. The CDR3 consists of 12 residues. The CDR3 coding sequence is TGTGCCAGCAGCCAACCCGGAAACACCATATATTTT. This codes for CASSQPGNTIYF.

This clone appeared a few times. The chain employs TRBV7-9 and TRBJ1-1; 7 bases match TRBD1. Trimming cost V 3 bases and J 7 bases; bases outside gene matches: 5. The CDR3 runs to 13 residues. From germline, CDR1 is SEHNR and CDR2 FQNEAQ (reference sequence). This CDR3 reads CASSFTGEGEAFF. In nucleotides, the CDR3 is TGTGCCAGCAGCTTTACAGGGGAGGGTGAAGCTTTCTTT.

V is TRBV20-1 and J is TRBJ2-3; no reliable D call. CDR1 is DFQATT and CDR2 is SNEGSKA in the germline V gene (reference sequence). The CDR3 has 11 residues. V was pared by 4 bases and J by 5 bases, with 7 bases between. CDR3 sequence (DNA): TGCAGTGCTACGCTGGGAGATACGCAGTATTTT. It codes for CSATLGDTQYF.